The 21 T cell receptor beta chains given below trace back to one sample, sequenced in a study of T cell changes during pregnancy in multiple sclerosis. Here immunoSEQ multiplex PCR was the method, and the copy in TCRdb shows in-frame clones only, minus some. The repertoire holds tens of thousands of clones, about nine tenths seen once, with around 1.5% in the top ten. Source: peripheral blood, taken in the third trimester of pregnancy. The origin of the receptors is a female donor with multiple sclerosis, enrolled in a pregnancy study.

This clone was detected only once. The chain's CDR3 is CASSYSTEVTEAFF. CDR3 nucleotides: TGTGCCAGCAGTTACTCGACCGAGGTCACTGAAGCTTTCTTT. The chain couples TRBV6-6 to TRBJ1-1; D not resolved. Germline CDR1 and CDR2: MNHNY and SVGAGI (reference sequence). The CDR3 length is 14 residues. Trimming pared 0 bases from V and 4 bases from J, leaving 9 bases between.

The CDR3 DNA is TGCGCCAGCAGCTTGGCAGAGGGCTACGAGCAGTACTTC. It translates to CASSLAEGYEQYF. The chain joins TRBV5-1 to TRBJ2-7; D is perhaps TRBD2 (5 bases). V lost 0 bases to trimming and J lost 3 bases, with 7 bases between them. In germline, CDR1 is SGHRS, CDR2 YFSETQ. The CDR3 loop spans 13 amino acids. The full variable domain, rest sourced from reference TRBV5-1 and TRBJ2-7, is KAGVTQTPRYLIKTRGQQVTLSCSPISGHRSVSWYQQTPGQGLQFLFEYFSETQRNKGNFPGRFSGRQFSNSRSEMNVSTLELGDSALYLCASSLAEGYEQYFGPGTRLTVT.

CDR3 bases: TGTGCCTGTTCCCTCTTCGGGTATGGCACAGATACGCAGTATTTT. Its translation is CACSLFGYGTDTQYF. This sequence joins TRBV30 and TRBJ2-3; D uncertain. Trimming removed 6 bases from V and 1 base from J, with 17 bases in between. The CDR3 is made up of 15 amino acids. CDR1 and CDR2 (germline): GTSNPN, SVGIG (reference sequence). Full variable domain (rest looked up from reference TRBV30 and TRBJ2-3): SQTIHQWPATLVQPVGSPLSLECTVEGTSNPNLYWYRQAAGRGLQLLFYSVGIGQISSEVPQNLSASRPQDRQFILSSKKLLLSDSGFYLCACSLFGYGTDTQYFGPGTRLTVL.

The chain combines TRBV7-7 with TRBJ2-5; weak D call: TRBD1 (5 bases). CDR1 is SSHAT, CDR2 FNYEAQ, per germline (reference sequence). The CDR3 length is 13 residues. V was trimmed by 1 base and J by 5 bases, leaving 8 bases between them. The DNA of the CDR3 is TGTGCCAGCAGCTTAGGGGGCCGGGAGACCCAGTACTTC. This translates into CASSLGGRETQYF.

This clone was seen only a few times. The CDR3 coding sequence is TGTGCCAGCAGCCAAGACTTCTATGGCTACACCTTC. It codes for CASSQDFYGYTF. The J gene is TRBJ1-2, the V gene TRBV4-2; no firm D call. V shed 0 bases and J shed 4 bases, with 3 bases lying between them. CDR1 is LGHNA, CDR2 YNFKEQ, per germline. CDR3 length: 12 amino acids.

The chain is built from TRBV27 and TRBJ1-5, with TRBD1 identical over 7 bases. The CDR3 sequence is 15 residues long. Germline V gene lookup returns CDR1 MNHEY and CDR2 SMNVEV (reference sequence). V lost 6 bases and J lost 5; bases outside the gene matches: 10. The CDR3, as DNA: TGTGCCAGCAGGGGTGGGGCAGGGGGAGATCAGCCCCAGCATTTT. This gives the protein CASRGGAGGDQPQHF.

This chain connects TRBV5-1 to TRBJ2-3, with 9 bases identical to TRBD1. The J segment lost 5 bases and the V segment lost 4 bases, leaving 8 bases of the junction unmatched. The CDR3 contains 15 residues. Germline assignment: CDR1 SGHRS and CDR2 YFSETQ. The DNA for the CDR3 is TGCGCCAGCAGCCGAGGAACAGGGGGCATAGATACGCAGTATTTT. Its translation: CASSRGTGGIDTQYF.

V is TRBV27 and J is TRBJ2-7; 12 bases are shared with TRBD2. CDR1 is MNHEY, CDR2 SMNVEV, per germline (reference sequence). V was pared by 8 bases and J by 3 bases, with 5 bases of the junction left unmatched. The CDR3 loop spans 14 amino acids. CDR3 region: CASGLAGLNYEQYF. CDR3 nucleotides: TGTGCCAGCGGACTAGCGGGATTAAACTACGAGCAGTACTTC.

The V and J genes are TRBV4-3 and TRBJ1-3; TRBD1 is a possible D gene (5 bases). The CDR3 spans 14 residues. The V gene's germline CDR1 is LGHNA and CDR2 YSLEER. V shed 5 bases and J shed 2 bases, with 10 bases lying between them. CDR3 sequence: CASSYGGTGNTIYF. CDR3 in DNA: TGCGCCAGCAGCTATGGGGGGACTGGAAACACCATATATTTT.

The rearrangement uses TRBV6-6 and TRBJ2-7, with 10 bases lining up with TRBD1. The CDR3 loop spans 15 amino acids. The J segment lost 2 bases and the V segment lost 6 bases, leaving 7 bases of the junction unmatched. Germline V CDR1 and CDR2: MNHNY, SVGAGI (reference sequence). CDR3 sequence reads: CASSHWTGGTYEQYF. The CDR3 coding sequence is TGTGCCAGCAGCCACTGGACAGGGGGGACCTACGAGCAGTACTTC.

The rearrangement joins TRBV6-4 to TRBJ2-1; the match to TRBD2 covers 14 bases. CDR1 is MRHNA, CDR2 SNTAGT, per germline. CDR3 size: 15 residues. V lost 4 bases, J lost 7 bases, and 3 bases stayed unmatched. The CDR3 DNA follows: TGTGCCAGCAGTGGTCGGACTAGCGGGAGGAATGAGCAGTTCTTC. As protein: CASSGRTSGRNEQFF.

The chain joins TRBV6-5 to TRBJ2-1; TRBD2 is a possible D gene (6 bases). CDR1 is MNHEY, CDR2 SVGAGI, per germline. This CDR3 spans 14 amino acids. Trimming pared 2 bases from V and 5 bases from J, leaving 10 bases between. In nucleotides, the CDR3 is TGTGCCAGCAGTTACGCCGGAGGGAACAATGAGCAGTTCTTC. Translation gives CASSYAGGNNEQFF.

The rearrangement links TRBV7-9 to TRBJ2-7, with D hard to call. Germline lookup yields CDR1 SEHNR and CDR2 FQNEAQ (reference sequence). The ends were cut back, 1 base at V and 3 bases at J, with 13 bases in the middle. The CDR3 runs to 15 residues. The CDR3 loop is CASSLEAGRSYEQYF. The CDR3 DNA sequence: TGTGCCAGCAGCTTAGAGGCAGGCCGTAGCTACGAGCAGTACTTC.

This clone appeared once. The chain combines TRBV29-1 with TRBJ2-1, with 8 bases that match TRBD1. The CDR3 contains 15 residues. After removal of 1 base from V and 3 bases from J, the junction contained 5 bases not matched to a gene. Per germline, CDR1 SQVTM and CDR2 ANQGSEA. CDR3 DNA: TGCAGCGTTGAAGGGACAGGGTGGTTCTACAATGAGCAGTTCTTC. Protein product: CSVEGTGWFYNEQFF.

The gene calls are TRBV5-1 and TRBJ1-3; maybe TRBD1 (5 bases). Germline CDR1 reads SGHRS; CDR2 reads YFSETQ. V lost 5 bases and J lost 2, with 8 bases in between. This CDR3 spans 13 amino acids. CDR3 coding DNA: TGCGCCAGCAGGACGACAGCTGGAAACACCATATATTTT. Translated: CASRTTAGNTIYF.

J is TRBJ1-1 and V is TRBV19; D perhaps matches TRBD1 (5 bases). V lost 5 bases and J lost 5, with 9 bases in between. Germline V CDR1 and CDR2: LNHDA, SQIVND (reference sequence). CDR3 length: 12 amino acids. CDR3 coding DNA: TGTGCCAGTAGTTGGGGGAGGACTGAAGCTTTCTTT. It specifies CASSWGRTEAFF.

V gene TRBV7-6 combines with J gene TRBJ2-3; 7 bases align to TRBD2. J gave up 4 bases and V 4 bases, and 5 bases lay outside the gene matches. The CDR3 is 14 amino acids. CDR1 SGHVS and CDR2 FNYEAQ come from the germline V gene. The CDR3 DNA reads TGTGCCAGCAGCTCCGGACTAGTTGCAGATACGCAGTATTTT. Its translation: CASSSGLVADTQYF.

The chain has TRBV6-5 and TRBJ1-1; 7 positions agree with TRBD1. V lost 6 bases to trimming and J lost 1 base; unmatched junction nucleotides: 2. CDR3 size: 13 residues. Germline CDR1 reads MNHEY; CDR2 reads SVGAGI. DNA of the CDR3: TGTGCCAGCAGGGGACAGTCGAACACTGAAGCTTTCTTT. As protein: CASRGQSNTEAFF.

Only one count was recorded for this clone. The gene calls are TRBV6-6 and TRBJ1-5, with a possible D match to TRBD1 (5 bases). Germline V gene sequence: CDR1 MNHNY, CDR2 SVGAGI (reference sequence). V was cut by 5 bases and J by 5 bases, with 16 bases left in between. The CDR3 has 15 residues. The CDR3 spells CASSPSTGDYQPQHF. The CDR3 coding sequence is TGTGCCAGCAGTCCCTCTACGGGGGATTATCAGCCCCAGCATTTT.

The chain recombines TRBV11-2 with TRBJ2-1, with D maybe TRBD1 (5 bases). The V end lost 5 bases, the J end lost 3 bases, and 14 bases lay between the germline ends. Germline-derived CDR1 and CDR2 are SGHAT and FQNNGV. The CDR3 sequence is 15 residues long. The CDR3 loop is CASSHPARGYNEQFF. In DNA form, the CDR3 reads TGTGCCAGCAGCCATCCGGCTAGGGGCTACAATGAGCAGTTCTTC.

This rearrangement joins TRBV10-3 to TRBJ1-1; 8 bases fit TRBD1. Germline-derived CDR1 and CDR2 are ENHRY and SYGVKD. Trimming cost V 5 bases and J 11 bases; bases outside gene matches: 7. The CDR3 contains 12 residues. CDR3 protein: CAISPGGSVAFF. In DNA, the CDR3 is TGTGCCATCAGTCCAGGGGGCAGTGTGGCTTTCTTT.